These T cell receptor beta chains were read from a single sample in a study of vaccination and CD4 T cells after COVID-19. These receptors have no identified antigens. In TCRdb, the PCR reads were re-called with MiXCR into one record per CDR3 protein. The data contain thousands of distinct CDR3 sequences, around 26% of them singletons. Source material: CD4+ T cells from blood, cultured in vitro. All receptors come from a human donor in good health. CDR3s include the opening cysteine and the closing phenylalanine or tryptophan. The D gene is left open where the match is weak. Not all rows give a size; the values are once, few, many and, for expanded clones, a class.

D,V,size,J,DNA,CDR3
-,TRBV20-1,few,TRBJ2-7,TGCAGTGCAAACCGGGACGGGGACTACGAGCAGTACTTC,CSANRDGDYEQYF
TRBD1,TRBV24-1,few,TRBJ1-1,TGTGCCACCAGTGACGCGGGACAGGGGAACACTGAAGCTTTCTTT,CATSDAGQGNTEAFF
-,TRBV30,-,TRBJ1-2,TGTGCCTGGAGACGCCGCGGAGCTAACTATGGCTACACCTTC,CAWRRRGANYGYTF
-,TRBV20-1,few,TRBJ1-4,TGCAGGGGTGGGACTAATGAAAAACTGTTTTTT,CRGGTNEKLFF
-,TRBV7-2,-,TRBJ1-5,TGTGCCAGCAGCTTAGTGGGGGGCAATCAGCCCCAGCATTTT,CASSLVGGNQPQHF
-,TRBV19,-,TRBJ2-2,TGTGCCAGTAGCTTGATTACAGGAGTACGGGCCGGGGAGCTGTTTTTT,CASSLITGVRAGELFF
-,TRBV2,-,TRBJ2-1,TGTGCCAGCAGTGTATCAGGAGGTCAGAATGAGCAGTTCTTC,CASSVSGGQNEQFF
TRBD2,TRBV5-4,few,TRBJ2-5,TGTGCCAGCAGCTCGGCGACTAGCGGCCGACGAGAGACCCAGTACTTC,CASSSATSGRRETQYF
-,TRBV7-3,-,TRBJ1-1,TGTGCCAGCAGCCGGATTAGTCAGTCCGAAGCTTTCTTT,CASSRISQSEAFF
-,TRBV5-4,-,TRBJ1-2,TGTGCCAGCAGCTTGCCCGGGGAGTATGGCTACACCTTC,CASSLPGEYGYTF
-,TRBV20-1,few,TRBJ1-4,TGCAGTACCAGGGAGGTTGAAAAACTGTTTTTT,CSTREVEKLFF
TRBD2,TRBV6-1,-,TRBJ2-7,TGTGCCAGCAGTGGCAAGGGACTAGCGTACGAGCAGTACTTC,CASSGKGLAYEQYF
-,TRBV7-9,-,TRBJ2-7,TGTGCCAGCAGCCTACCCCCCTCGGCACTAGGATACGAGCAGTACTTC,CASSLPPSALGYEQYF
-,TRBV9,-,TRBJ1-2,TGTGCCAGCAGCCTCAGGGACACAACTTCCTATGGCTACACCTTC,CASSLRDTTSYGYTF
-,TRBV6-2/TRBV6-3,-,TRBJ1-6,TGTGCCAGCAGGCTACAGGGTTTTAGTTCACCCCTCCACTTT,CASRLQGFSSPLHF
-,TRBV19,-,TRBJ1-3,TGTGCCAGTAGTACCGGCAGACTAGGAAACACCATATATTTT,CASSTGRLGNTIYF
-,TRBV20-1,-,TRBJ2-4,TGCAGTGCTAGTTGGGGAGGAAACATTCAGTGCTTC,CSASWGGNIQCF
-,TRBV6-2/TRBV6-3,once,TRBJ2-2,TGTGCCAGCACCTACCCAGCGGGCGGGGCCGGGGAGCTGTTTTTT,CASTYPAGGAGELFF
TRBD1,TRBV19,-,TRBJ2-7,TGTGCCAGTAGTATCCACCCAGGACAGGGGTCCTACGAGCAGTACTTC,CASSIHPGQGSYEQYF
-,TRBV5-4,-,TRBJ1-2,TGTGCCAGCAGCACGGACGGTAACTATGGCTACACCTTC,CASSTDGNYGYTF
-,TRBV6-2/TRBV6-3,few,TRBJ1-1,TGTGCCAGCAGTTACTCTGGGGGACGGGCTGAAGCTTTCTTT,CASSYSGGRAEAFF
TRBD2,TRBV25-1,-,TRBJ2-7,TGTGCCAGCACAGTAGCGGGAACCTACGAGCAGTACTTC,CASTVAGTYEQYF
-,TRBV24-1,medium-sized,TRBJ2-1,TGTGCCACCAGTGACTCCGGCGGCGGCAACAATGAGCAGTTCTTC,CATSDSGGGNNEQFF
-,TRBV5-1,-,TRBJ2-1,TGCGCCAGCAGCTTAAACAGCAATGAGCAGTTCTTC,CASSLNSNEQFF